The TCR beta chain under discussion was sequenced for a study of glioma-infiltrating T cells. TCR alpha and beta CDR3 regions were amplified from RNA using iRepertoire nested multiplex PCR. MiXCR, applied by TCRdb to the multiplex PCR reads, yields one record per CDR3 protein. The data hold about 44,000 distinct CDR3 sequences, with 20% to 25% observed a single time. This clonotype came up once. Its target is unknown. This could be a read error, since a much larger clone is one nucleotide away. The germline V gene encodes CDR1 LGHNA and CDR2 YSLEER. The CDR3 runs to 17 residues. General study points: Above-expected tissue-blood divergence occurred in all gliomas, most in low-grade ones.

The chain employs TRBV4-3 and TRBJ2-1; tentatively, D is TRBD2 (5 bases). The material sequenced was glioma tissue, nonneoplastic brain tissue, or PBMCs (not recorded which). The receptor's source is a human donor with low-grade glioma or glioblastoma, undergoing nonglioma brain surgery, or in good health (not recorded which). In DNA, the CDR3 is TGCGCCAGCGGCCAAGATCTCGGGCGGGCGGCCTACAATGAGCAGTTCTTC. This encodes CASGQDLGRAAYNEQFF.